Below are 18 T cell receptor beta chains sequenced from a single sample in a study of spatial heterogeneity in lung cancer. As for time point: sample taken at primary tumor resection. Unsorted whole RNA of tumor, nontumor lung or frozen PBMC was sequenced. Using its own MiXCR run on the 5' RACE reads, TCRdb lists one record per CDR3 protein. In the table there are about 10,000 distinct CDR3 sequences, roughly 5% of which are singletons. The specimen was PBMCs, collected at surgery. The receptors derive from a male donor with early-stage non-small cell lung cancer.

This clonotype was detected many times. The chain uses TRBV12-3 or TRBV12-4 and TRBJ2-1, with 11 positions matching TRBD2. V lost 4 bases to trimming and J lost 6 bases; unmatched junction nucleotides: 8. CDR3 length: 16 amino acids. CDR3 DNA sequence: TGTGCCAGCAGTTCTATGCAGCTAGCGGGAGGCAATGAGCAGTTCTTC. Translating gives CASSSMQLAGGNEQFF.

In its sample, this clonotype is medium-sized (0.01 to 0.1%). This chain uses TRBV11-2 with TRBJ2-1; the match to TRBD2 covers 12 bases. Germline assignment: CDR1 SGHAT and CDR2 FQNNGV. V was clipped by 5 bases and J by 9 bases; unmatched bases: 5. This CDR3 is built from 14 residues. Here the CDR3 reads CASSPWTSGTEQFF. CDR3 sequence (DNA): TGTGCCAGCAGCCCCTGGACTAGCGGGACTGAGCAGTTCTTC.

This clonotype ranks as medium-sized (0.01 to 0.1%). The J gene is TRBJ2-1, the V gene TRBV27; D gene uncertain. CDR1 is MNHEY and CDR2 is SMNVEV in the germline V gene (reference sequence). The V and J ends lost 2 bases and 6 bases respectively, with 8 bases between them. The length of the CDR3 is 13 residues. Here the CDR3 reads CASSLTSVNEQFF. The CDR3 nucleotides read TGTGCCAGCAGTTTAACCTCGGTCAATGAGCAGTTCTTC.

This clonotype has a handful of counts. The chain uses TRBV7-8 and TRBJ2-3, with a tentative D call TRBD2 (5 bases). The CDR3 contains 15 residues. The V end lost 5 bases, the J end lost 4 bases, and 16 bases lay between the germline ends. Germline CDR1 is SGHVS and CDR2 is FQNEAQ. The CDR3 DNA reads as TGTGCCAGCAGCCCGCGTGAGGGTATCCCAGATACGCAGTATTTT. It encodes CASSPREGIPDTQYF.

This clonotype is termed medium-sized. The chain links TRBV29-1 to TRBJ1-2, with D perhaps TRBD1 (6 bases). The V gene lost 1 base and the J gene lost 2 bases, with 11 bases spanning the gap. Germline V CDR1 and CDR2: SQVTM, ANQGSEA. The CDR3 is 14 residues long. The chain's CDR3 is CSVEGLGQNYGYTF. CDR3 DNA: TGCAGCGTTGAAGGTCTCGGACAGAACTATGGCTACACCTTC.

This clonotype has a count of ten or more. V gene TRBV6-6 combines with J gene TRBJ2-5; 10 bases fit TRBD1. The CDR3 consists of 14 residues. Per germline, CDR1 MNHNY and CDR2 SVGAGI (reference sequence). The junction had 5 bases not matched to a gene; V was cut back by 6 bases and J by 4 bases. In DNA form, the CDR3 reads TGTGCCAGCAGCCCCCGGACAGGGGGAGAGACCCAGTACTTC. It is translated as CASSPRTGGETQYF.

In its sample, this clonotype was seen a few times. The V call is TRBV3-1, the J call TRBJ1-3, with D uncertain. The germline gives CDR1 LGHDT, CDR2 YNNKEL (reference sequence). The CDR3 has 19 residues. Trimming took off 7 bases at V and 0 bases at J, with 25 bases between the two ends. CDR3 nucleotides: TGTGCCAGCACCCCAGGAGGGCAACAGCCACACCACTCTGGAAACACCATATATTTT. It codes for CASTPGGQQPHHSGNTIYF.

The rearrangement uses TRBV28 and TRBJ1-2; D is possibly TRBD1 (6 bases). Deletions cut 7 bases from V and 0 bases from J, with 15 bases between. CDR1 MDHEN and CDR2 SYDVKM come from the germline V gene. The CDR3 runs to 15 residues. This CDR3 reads CASTRTAPTNYGYTF. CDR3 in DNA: TGTGCCAGCACCCGGACAGCGCCAACTAACTATGGCTACACCTTC.

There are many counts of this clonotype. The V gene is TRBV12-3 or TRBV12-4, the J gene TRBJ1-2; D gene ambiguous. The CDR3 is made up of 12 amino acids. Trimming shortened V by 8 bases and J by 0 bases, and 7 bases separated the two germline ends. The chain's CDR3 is CASSTTNYGYTF. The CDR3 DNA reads TGTGCCAGCTCCACTACTAACTATGGCTACACCTTC.

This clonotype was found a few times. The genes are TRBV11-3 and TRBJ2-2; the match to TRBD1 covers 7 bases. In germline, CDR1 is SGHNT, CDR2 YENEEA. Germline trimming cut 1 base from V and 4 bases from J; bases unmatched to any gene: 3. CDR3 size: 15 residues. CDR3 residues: CASSLGDRPTGELFF. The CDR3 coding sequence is TGTGCCAGCAGCTTAGGGGACAGACCCACCGGGGAGCTGTTTTTT.

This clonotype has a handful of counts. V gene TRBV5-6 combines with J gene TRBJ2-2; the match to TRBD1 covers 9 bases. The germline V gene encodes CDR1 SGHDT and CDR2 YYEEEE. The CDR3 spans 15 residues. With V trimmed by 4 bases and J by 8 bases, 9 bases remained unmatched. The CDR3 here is CASSLSTGGLGELFF. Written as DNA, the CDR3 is TGTGCCAGCAGCCTTAGCACAGGGGGCCTTGGGGAGCTGTTTTTT.

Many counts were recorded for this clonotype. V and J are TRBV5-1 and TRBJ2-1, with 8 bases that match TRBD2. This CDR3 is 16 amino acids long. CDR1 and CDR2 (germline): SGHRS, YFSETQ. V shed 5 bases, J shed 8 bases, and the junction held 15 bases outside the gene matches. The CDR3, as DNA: TGCGCCAGCAGTTCCCCTCGACCGGGAGGGCCGGATGAGCAGTTCTTC. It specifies CASSSPRPGGPDEQFF.

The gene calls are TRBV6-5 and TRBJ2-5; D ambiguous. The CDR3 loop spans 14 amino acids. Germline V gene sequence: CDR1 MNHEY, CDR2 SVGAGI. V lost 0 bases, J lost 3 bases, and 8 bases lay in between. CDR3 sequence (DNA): TGTGCCAGCAGTTACTCTCCCAGTGAAGAGACCCAGTACTTC. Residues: CASSYSPSEETQYF.

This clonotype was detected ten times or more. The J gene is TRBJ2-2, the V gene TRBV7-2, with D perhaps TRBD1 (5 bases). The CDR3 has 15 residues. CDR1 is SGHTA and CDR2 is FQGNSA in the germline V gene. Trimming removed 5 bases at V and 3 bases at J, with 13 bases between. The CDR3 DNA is TGTGCCAGCAGCCCTCAGGGCAGGGACACCGGGGAGCTGTTTTTT. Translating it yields CASSPQGRDTGELFF.

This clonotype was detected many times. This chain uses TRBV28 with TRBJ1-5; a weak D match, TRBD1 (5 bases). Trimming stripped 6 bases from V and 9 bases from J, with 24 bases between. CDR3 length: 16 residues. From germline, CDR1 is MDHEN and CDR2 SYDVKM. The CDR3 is CASSNGGLGDSWPQHF. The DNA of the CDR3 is TGTGCCAGCAGCAACGGAGGTCTGGGGGACTCATGGCCCCAGCATTTT.

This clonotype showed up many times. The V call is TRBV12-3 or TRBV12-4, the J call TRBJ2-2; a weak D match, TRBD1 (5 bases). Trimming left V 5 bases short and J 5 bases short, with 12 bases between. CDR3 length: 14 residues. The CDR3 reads CASSKPQGTGELFF. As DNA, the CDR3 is TGTGCCAGCAGTAAGCCTCAGGGAACCGGGGAGCTGTTTTTT.

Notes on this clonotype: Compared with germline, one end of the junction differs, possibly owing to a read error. In nucleotides, the CDR3 is TGTGCCAGCAGTCGGCGGACTAGCGGGGGGACAGATAGGCAGTATTTT. This sequence encodes CASSRRTSGGTDRQYF. The V and J genes are TRBV28 and TRBJ2-3, with TRBD2 matching 14 bases. Germline V gene sequence: CDR1 MDHEN, CDR2 SYDVKM. This CDR3 is 16 amino acids long.

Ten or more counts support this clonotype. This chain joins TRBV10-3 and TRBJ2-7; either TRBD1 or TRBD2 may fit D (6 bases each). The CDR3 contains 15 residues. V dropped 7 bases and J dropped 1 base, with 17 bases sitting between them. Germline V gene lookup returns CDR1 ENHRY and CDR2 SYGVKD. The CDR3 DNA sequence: TGTGCCATCACCGAGGGGGGTACAGGGTCCTACGAGCAGTACTTC. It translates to CAITEGGTGSYEQYF.